This record looks at one TCR beta chain sequence and its context. Its cognate antigen is unknown. A read error is possible here, since a much larger clone lies one base away. This sample stems from a study of human T cells and chemical hapten exposure. Study results and limitations: Alopecia affecting every donor means their immune response may not match healthy people's.

The sample's time point: patch test 3, about 24 weeks after DPC sensitization. Described treatment: therapeutic diphenylcyclopropenone sensitization with weekly scalp DPC. Trimming took 3 bases from V and 6 from J, leaving 12 bases between them. This CDR3 is built from 14 residues. Germline V lookup: CDR1 KGHSH, CDR2 LQKENI. Original processing notes: Per sample, the median was approximately 96,000 TCRs, with values from 23,224 to 690,600. TCRdb called the RACE reads again in MiXCR, with one record for every CDR3 protein. These V and J calls derive from TCRdb rather than the authors' analysis. This table holds about 120,000 distinct CDR3 sequences, about 10% found once.

The source material was whole blood, sampled in connection with sensitization to the hapten diphenylcyclopropenone (DPC). The chain combines TRBV18 with TRBJ1-5, with D tentatively TRBD1 (5 bases). This receptor was identified in a woman in her fifties or sixties with alopecia areata. Some clones in this sample may be carry-over from other donors' samples. The chain's CDR3 is CASSPRQGRQPQHF. The CDR3 DNA reads as TGTGCCAGCTCACCGCGGCAGGGTCGTCAGCCCCAGCATTTT.